This T cell receptor beta chain came from a study of cytomegalovirus exposure and HLA in healthy donors. In the study overall: The roughly 120 validation repertoires used the same platform as the 600 to 750 first-cohort repertoires (as reported by a later analysis).

The donors belonged to the approximately 120-subject validation cohort, separate from the approximately 700-subject first cohort. This CDR3 has 17 residues. Trimming stripped 1 base from V and 5 bases from J, with 21 bases between. CDR1 is SGHTA, CDR2 FQGNSA, per germline. Using immunoSEQ multiplex PCR, the repertoire was profiled, and TCRdb retains in-frame clones only, with some absent. The sample has 200,000 to 300,000 clones, less than 95% seen once. Sequencing was carried out using PBMCs. The receptor comes from a woman under 40 in good health and CMV-seronegative. The genes are TRBV7-2 and TRBJ2-7, with D perhaps matching TRBD2 (6 bases). The CDR3 sequence: CASSLDETSIPSDEQYF. The CDR3 nucleotides read TGTGCCAGCAGCTTAGACGAGACTAGTATTCCCTCTGACGAGCAGTACTTC.